The TCR beta chain described here comes from a study of blood T cell repertoires in COVID-19. Authors' data handling: From reference gene primer amplification, estimates of nucleated cell counts were derived. Assay used: immunoSEQ multiplex PCR; TCRdb lists only in-frame clones, some missing. That table furnishes V, J and clone size, whereas the DNA furnished D and trimming. The sample lists about 150,000 clones, 85% occurring once. The CDR3 spans 15 residues. V lost 5 bases and J lost 7, with 17 bases in between. Germline V gene data show CDR1 as MNHEY and CDR2 as SMNVEV (reference sequence). The sequence was collected from a middle-aged woman with active or convalescent COVID-19. The material sequenced was peripheral blood. This sequence joins TRBV27 and TRBJ2-2; possibly TRBD1 for D (6 bases). For the CDR3, the DNA is TGTGCCAGCAGTCAGGGGTGGATTGGAGACGGGGAGCTGTTTTTT. Its translation is CASSQGWIGDGELFF.